A single sample is the source of the 8 T cell receptor beta chains below, sequenced in a study of blood T cell repertoires in COVID-19 (dated by TCRdb to between 2020 and 2021). To prepare the library, the immunoSEQ multiplex PCR assay was applied. This immuneACCESS table, as held by TCRdb, lists in-frame sequences with V and J called but not all clones. Of the missing ones, under half trace to an unresolved V gene in checked studies; the others have no known cause. The sample table contains roughly 70,000 clones; only one count was recorded for about nine tenths of them. The ten biggest clones cover approximately 29% of the sample. Sequencing was carried out using peripheral blood. The origin of the receptors is a woman older than 75 with active or convalescent COVID-19.

This chain links TRBV29-1 with TRBJ2-7; 9 bases map to TRBD1. Losses at the gene ends were 7 bases for V and 1 base for J; bases not matched to a gene: 11. The length of the CDR3 is 15 residues. Germline V gene lookup returns CDR1 SQVTM and CDR2 ANQGSEA. The CDR3 DNA follows: TGCAGCGCCAACGGTGGGGGACAGGGTTCCTACGAGCAGTACTTC. Its protein product is CSANGGGQGSYEQYF.

In its sample, this clone was seen once. CDR3 residues: CASSQEQGAQPQHF. CDR3 in DNA: TGCGCCAGCAGCCAAGAACAGGGGGCTCAGCCCCAGCATTTT. The chain has TRBV4-3 and TRBJ1-5, with TRBD1 identical over 9 bases. CDR3 length: 14 amino acids. CDR1 LGHNA and CDR2 YSLEER come from the germline V gene. Trimming cost V 0 bases and J 6 bases; bases outside gene matches: 0.

This sequence joins TRBV7-2 and TRBJ1-6; D unclear. The V end was cut by 3 bases, the J end by 5 bases, with 17 bases between. Germline CDR1 reads SGHTA; CDR2 reads FQGNSA. The CDR3 consists of 17 residues. The CDR3: CASSFRSRQAHNSPLHF. Written as DNA, the CDR3 is TGTGCCAGCAGCTTTCGATCCCGGCAGGCGCATAATTCACCCCTCCACTTT.

The rearrangement joins TRBV9 to TRBJ2-3; TRBD2 agrees at 7 bases. This CDR3 is 18 amino acids long. J gave up 4 bases and V 0 bases, and 14 bases lay outside the gene matches. Germline lookup yields CDR1 SGDLS and CDR2 YYNGEE. The CDR3 DNA reads TGTGCCAGCAGCGTAGTGACGGGCCAATGGGGGGGTGCAGATACGCAGTATTTT. As protein: CASSVVTGQWGGADTQYF. Based on the CDR3 plus reference TRBV9 and TRBJ2-3, the full variable domain is DSGVTQTPKHLITATGQRVTLRCSPRSGDLSVYWYQQSLDQGLQFLIQYYNGEERAKGNILERFSAQQFPDLHSELNLSSLELGDSALYFCASSVVTGQWGGADTQYFGPGTRLTVL.

The chain is built from TRBV6-5 and TRBJ2-1, with 8 bases matching TRBD2. The CDR3 is 15 amino acids. V lost 4 bases, J lost 5 bases, and 7 bases stayed unmatched. Germline CDR1 reads MNHEY; CDR2 reads SVGAGI. The CDR3 bases are TGTGCCAGCAGTTCATACGGGGGGGCCAACAATGAGCAGTTCTTC. The encoded protein is CASSSYGGANNEQFF.

V gene TRBV6-4 combines with J gene TRBJ1-6; 9 bases map to TRBD1. CDR3 length: 19 residues. Germline V gene lookup returns CDR1 MRHNA and CDR2 SNTAGT. With V trimmed by 4 bases and J by 0 bases, 10 bases remained unmatched. This CDR3 is CASSATRDRDSSYNSPLHF. The CDR3 DNA follows: TGTGCCAGCAGTGCTACCCGGGACAGGGACAGCTCCTATAATTCACCCCTCCACTTT.

This clone was counted once. This chain uses TRBV19 with TRBJ1-5; D not resolved. The CDR3 has 16 residues. Trimming took off 3 bases at V and 5 bases at J, with 17 bases between the two ends. CDR1 is LNHDA, CDR2 SQIVND, per germline (reference sequence). CDR3 region: CASSMTWAGGDQPQHF. The CDR3 DNA reads as TGTGCCAGTAGTATGACTTGGGCGGGAGGTGATCAGCCCCAGCATTTT.

This chain links TRBV28 with TRBJ2-3; D gene unclear. Germline values: CDR1 MDHEN, CDR2 SYDVKM. The CDR3 has 12 residues. The V gene lost 10 bases and the J gene lost 2 bases, with 10 bases spanning the gap. CDR3 residues: CATLSNTDTQYF. CDR3 nucleotide sequence: TGTGCCACTCTCTCTAACACAGATACGCAGTATTTT.